The T cell receptor (beta chain) described here comes from a study of cytomegalovirus exposure and HLA in healthy donors. Study-level findings and limits: Analysis performed later found 15,000 or so TCR beta sequences associated with HLA alleles at 0.05 false discovery rate. Analysis performed later showed TCR beta chains linked to HLA being more clonally expanded than equally common others. Reportedly, TCR beta sequences accurately predicted HLA-A and HLA-B alleles in most subjects.

The PCR had 60 Vbeta and 13 Jbeta primers. Per the study methods: The count from a later analysis was 70 million to 85 million unique TCR beta chains, roughly 11 million of them shared. Measured with immunoSEQ multiplex PCR; TCRdb has only the in-frame clones, and not every one. That table is the source of V, J and clone size, and D and trimming were worked out from the DNA. The repertoire includes 150,000 to 200,000 clones, roughly 79% of them detected once, and about 1% sits in the top ten. In the case of this clone: As yet, its antigen is unknown.

The CDR3 sequence is 16 residues long. Germline V gives CDR1 SGHVS, CDR2 FNYEAQ. The trim removed 4 bases at V and 2 bases at J, leaving 10 bases unmatched. Input material: PBMCs. V is TRBV7-6 and J is TRBJ2-7; 8 bases map to TRBD2. The TCR sequence derives from a woman aged 45-60 years in good health and CMV-seropositive. The DNA of the CDR3 is TGTGCCAGCAGCTCTACCGTACGGGGGGGCACCTACGAGCAGTACTTC. The encoded protein is CASSSTVRGGTYEQYF.